The present TCR beta chain was sequenced within a study of T cells in Graves' hyperthyroidism and ophthalmopathy. Background on the study: Blood from the periphery was taken at initial diagnosis, before any treatment.

Cells are PBMCs isolated from roughly 10 ml of fresh blood. Points from the study as a whole: In the analysis, a 13 V-J model separated ophthalmopathy from stable hyperthyroidism.

This clonotype was seen only a few times. What it binds is unknown. The investigators amplified TCR beta CDR3 regions from RNA transcripts. The TCR CDR3 was amplified in a first-round RT-PCR using the HTBI primer set. TCRdb reprocessed the multiplex PCR reads with MiXCR, giving one entry per CDR3 protein. The data show over 200,000 distinct CDR3 sequences, with approximately 20% seen just once and around 43% held by the top ten. CDR3 length equals 14 residues. V was trimmed by 9 bases and J by 0 bases, leaving 13 bases between them. Germline CDR1 SGDLS, CDR2 YYNGEE. Sequencing input: blood. The V gene is TRBV9, the J gene TRBJ1-3, with D unclear. The source of this sequence is a man in his forties with Graves' hyperthyroidism. Here the CDR3 reads CATAVGSSGNTIYF. CDR3 in DNA: TGTGCCACCGCGGTCGGAAGCTCTGGAAACACCATATATTTT. The entire variable domain, with the rest obtained from reference TRBV9 and TRBJ1-3, is as follows: DSGVTQTPKHLITATGQRVTLRCSPRSGDLSVYWYQQSLDQGLQFLIQYYNGEERAKGNILERFSAQQFPDLHSELNLSSLELGDSALYFCATAVGSSGNTIYFGEGSWLTVV.